What follows are 27 T cell receptor beta chains derived from one specimen sequenced in a study of blood T cell repertoires in COVID-19. Method: immunoSEQ multiplex PCR; TCRdb's copy keeps in-frame clones and lacks some. The sample includes about 93,000 clones, about 80% seen only once; the top ten take roughly 15%. Material: peripheral blood. The receptors stem from a human donor in a cohort sampled during active COVID-19.

The V gene is TRBV6-5, the J gene TRBJ1-4; possible D gene TRBD1, 6 bases. The CDR3 length is 16 residues. V gave up 4 bases and J gave up 0 bases, with 12 bases separating them. Germline lookup yields CDR1 MNHEY and CDR2 SVGAGI. In DNA, the CDR3 is TGTGCCAGCAGTTCCCAGGGGATAGCAACTAATGAAAAACTGTTTTTT. Its protein is CASSSQGIATNEKLFF.

This rearrangement joins TRBV3-1 (or the pseudogene TRBV3-2) to TRBJ2-3; TRBD2 is a possible D gene (6 bases). The V end lost 4 bases, the J end lost 1 base, and 15 bases lay between the germline ends. Per germline, CDR1 LGHDT and CDR2 YNNKEL (reference sequence). The CDR3 sequence is 16 residues long. The CDR3 DNA follows: TGTGCCAGCAGCCTCTTCTCTAGCGTGCGCACAGATACGCAGTATTTT. Translating it yields CASSLFSSVRTDTQYF.

This chain joins TRBV3-1 (or the pseudogene TRBV3-2) and TRBJ2-2; possibly TRBD2 for D (7 bases). In germline, CDR1 is LGHDT, CDR2 YNNKEL (reference sequence). The CDR3 spans 15 residues. V dropped 1 base and J dropped 5 bases, with 11 bases sitting between them. The CDR3 sequence: CASSQAGGWTGELFF. CDR3 nucleotides: TGTGCCAGCAGCCAAGCGGGGGGCTGGACCGGGGAGCTGTTTTTT.

This rearrangement joins TRBV5-5 to TRBJ1-4, with 7 bases fitting TRBD1. Per germline, CDR1 SGHKS and CDR2 YYEKEE (reference sequence). This CDR3 comprises 15 residues. Trimming cost V 3 bases and J 7 bases; bases outside gene matches: 9. In nucleotides, the CDR3 is TGTGCCAGCAGCTCACTCGGGACAGTGGCTGAAAAACTGTTTTTT. Its translation: CASSSLGTVAEKLFF.

This sequence joins TRBV18 and TRBJ2-1; 7 bases are shared with TRBD2. The germline gives CDR1 KGHSH, CDR2 LQKENI. The CDR3 consists of 15 residues. The junction had 4 bases not matched to a gene; V was cut back by 2 bases and J by 3 bases. The CDR3 sequence is CASSPDAGVYNEQFF. In DNA form, the CDR3 reads TGTGCCAGCTCACCAGACGCGGGAGTCTACAATGAGCAGTTCTTC.

The chain recombines TRBV18 with TRBJ2-1, with D possibly being TRBD1 (5 bases). Germline CDR1 KGHSH, CDR2 LQKENI. CDR3 length: 14 amino acids. Trimming took off 2 bases at V and 8 bases at J, with 13 bases between the two ends. CDR3 bases: TGTGCCAGCTCACCAGTTGCTGGGGCATATGAGCAGTTCTTC. It encodes CASSPVAGAYEQFF.

In DNA, the CDR3 is TGCGCCAGCAGCCTGACCGGGAGGAGCACAGATACGCAGTATTTT. Its protein product is CASSLTGRSTDTQYF. This chain connects TRBV5-1 to TRBJ2-3, with TRBD2 matching over 7 bases. V lost 4 bases, J lost 0 bases, and 5 bases stayed unmatched. The CDR3 contains 15 residues. Per germline, CDR1 SGHRS and CDR2 YFSETQ. Variable domain in full (rest from reference TRBV5-1 and TRBJ2-3): KAGVTQTPRYLIKTRGQQVTLSCSPISGHRSVSWYQQTPGQGLQFLFEYFSETQRNKGNFPGRFSGRQFSNSRSEMNVSTLELGDSALYLCASSLTGRSTDTQYFGPGTRLTVL.

This CDR3 reads CASSLGGSTKNIQYF. The CDR3 DNA reads as TGTGCCAGCAGCCTTGGGGGGAGTACCAAAAACATTCAGTACTTC. The chain uses TRBV7-3 and TRBJ2-4; tentative D call: TRBD2 (6 bases). Deletions cut 5 bases from V and 2 bases from J, with 13 bases between. The CDR3 runs to 15 residues. CDR1 is SGHTA, CDR2 FQGTGA, per germline.

The J gene is TRBJ1-5, the V gene TRBV7-6; D might be TRBD1 (6 bases). The CDR3 runs to 16 residues. CDR1 and CDR2 (germline): SGHVS, FNYEAQ. The V and J ends lost 1 base and 3 bases respectively, with 13 bases between them. The CDR3 reads CASSLGIRGPNQPQHF. In DNA, the CDR3 is TGTGCCAGCAGCTTAGGTATCAGGGGACCCAATCAGCCCCAGCATTTT.

The chain couples TRBV2 to TRBJ1-2; D is unclear. The V end lost 3 bases, the J end lost 8 bases, and 13 bases lay between the germline ends. The CDR3 is made up of 13 amino acids. Germline V CDR1 and CDR2: SNHLY, FYNNEI. CDR3 nucleotides: TGTGCCAGCAGTGATAGATCCTTTGTAGGCTACACCTTC. It yields the protein CASSDRSFVGYTF.

This sequence joins TRBV5-6 and TRBJ2-1; TRBD2 matches 9 bases. Trimming at V came to 2 bases and at J to 6 bases, leaving 6 bases not matched to a gene. This CDR3 region has 15 residues. Per the germline V gene, CDR1 is SGHDT and CDR2 is YYEEEE. The CDR3 spells CASSFVGSGGNEQFF. Here the CDR3 DNA reads TGTGCCAGCAGCTTTGTTGGTAGCGGGGGCAATGAGCAGTTCTTC.

The chain employs TRBV7-2 and TRBJ2-3, with 10 bases that match TRBD2. The V segment lost 0 bases and the J segment 1 base; nucleotides outside the gene matches: 4. The germline CDR1 and CDR2 sequences are SGHTA and FQGNSA. The CDR3 sequence is 17 residues long. CDR3 DNA: TGTGCCAGCAGCTTAGCTCGTCTAGCGGGGGGCACAGATACGCAGTATTTT. Translated: CASSLARLAGGTDTQYF.

The V and J genes are TRBV19 and TRBJ1-6; perhaps TRBD1 as D (6 bases). Germline V gene data show CDR1 as LNHDA and CDR2 as SQIVND (reference sequence). CDR3 length equals 15 residues. V was pared by 4 bases and J by 9 bases, with 16 bases between. CDR3 sequence (DNA): TGTGCCAGTAGTAGGGGCAGGACAGAACCTTCACCCCTCCACTTT. Its translation: CASSRGRTEPSPLHF.

This chain connects TRBV29-1 to TRBJ2-1, with TRBD2 matching over 14 bases. The CDR3 runs 16 residues. Germline V gene lookup returns CDR1 SQVTM and CDR2 ANQGSEA. Trimming took 3 bases from V and 10 from J; bases not matched to a gene: 11. The CDR3 loop is CSVDRPGLAGVREQFF. The CDR3 DNA reads as TGCAGCGTTGACCGACCGGGACTAGCGGGAGTTAGAGAGCAGTTCTTC.

The chain joins TRBV5-4 to TRBJ1-2; 12 bases fit TRBD1. This CDR3 spans 14 amino acids. V lost 4 bases, J lost 5 bases, and 3 bases stayed unmatched. Germline values: CDR1 SGHNT, CDR2 YYREEE (reference sequence). The CDR3 loop reads CASSRDRGQYGYTF. CDR3 sequence (DNA): TGTGCCAGCAGCCGGGACAGGGGGCAATATGGCTACACCTTC. The whole variable domain, filled in from reference TRBV5-4 and TRBJ1-2, reads ETGVTQSPTHLIKTRGQQVTLRCSSQSGHNTVSWYQQALGQGPQFIFQYYREEENGRGNFPPRFSGLQFPNYSSELNVNALELDDSALYLCASSRDRGQYGYTFGSGTRLTVV.

This sequence joins TRBV2 and TRBJ2-7; the D is unclear. Germline CDR1 and CDR2: SNHLY and FYNNEI. The CDR3 runs to 12 residues. V was pared by 7 bases and J by 1 base, with 8 bases between. The CDR3 DNA follows: TGTGCCAGCAAAGCCGATTCCTACGAGCAGTACTTC. Its translation is CASKADSYEQYF. Full variable domain (remainder filled in from reference TRBV2 and TRBJ2-7): EPEVTQTPSHQVTQMGQEVILRCVPISNHLYFYWYRQILGQKVEFLVSFYNNEISEKSEIFDDQFSVERPDGSNFTLKIRSTKLEDSAMYFCASKADSYEQYFGPGTRLTVT.

The CDR3: CASSGSTSGAQETQYF. Written as DNA, the CDR3 is TGTGCCAGCAGTGGGTCGACTAGCGGGGCCCAAGAGACCCAGTACTTC. V gene TRBV6-1 combines with J gene TRBJ2-5, with 11 positions matching TRBD2. The germline gives CDR1 MNHNS, CDR2 SASEGT. The CDR3 consists of 16 residues. Unmatched junction bases numbered 5, after V lost 4 bases and J lost 1 base.

The chain employs TRBV9 and TRBJ2-1; D gene ambiguous. Germline V lookup: CDR1 SGDLS, CDR2 YYNGEE. This CDR3 is built from 11 residues. The V end was cut by 0 bases, the J end by 11 bases, with 6 bases between. The CDR3: CASSVGGQQFF. CDR3 nucleotides: TGTGCCAGCAGCGTAGGTGGGCAGCAGTTCTTC.

CDR3 in DNA: TGTGCCAGCAGCTTAAGACAGGGCGCCGAGCAGTACTTC. Protein: CASSLRQGAEQYF. The V call is TRBV7-9, the J call TRBJ2-7; 7 nucleotides match TRBD1. The CDR3 is 13 amino acids. Germline lookup yields CDR1 SEHNR and CDR2 FQNEAQ (reference sequence). V was clipped by 2 bases and J by 6 bases; unmatched bases: 4.

This chain joins TRBV3-1 (or the pseudogene TRBV3-2) and TRBJ2-6, with D uncertain. The CDR3 is made up of 20 amino acids. Trimming took off 4 bases at V and 0 bases at J, with 22 bases between the two ends. Per the germline V gene, CDR1 is LGHDT and CDR2 is YNNKEL (reference sequence). DNA for the CDR3: TGTGCCAGCAGCCGCTTGGTGAGTGGCAGTACAGTCTCTGGGGCCAACGTCCTGACTTTC. As protein: CASSRLVSGSTVSGANVLTF.

The rearrangement joins TRBV28 to TRBJ1-5, with TRBD1 matching over 8 bases. V dropped 1 base and J dropped 3; count of bases not matched to a gene: 2. The CDR3 is 15 residues long. In germline, CDR1 is MDHEN, CDR2 SYDVKM. The CDR3 here is CASSLLGQVNQPQHF. CDR3 nucleotide sequence: TGTGCCAGCAGTTTATTGGGACAGGTCAATCAGCCCCAGCATTTT.

The chain's CDR3 is CAWSPAGGVSNQPQHF. CDR3 nucleotides: TGTGCCTGGAGTCCGGCAGGGGGAGTGAGCAATCAGCCCCAGCATTTT. The rearrangement joins TRBV30 to TRBJ1-5; 7 bases are shared with TRBD1. The V gene end was trimmed by 2 bases and the J gene end by 1 base; junction bases not matched to a gene: 8. CDR3 length equals 16 residues. Germline-derived CDR1 and CDR2 are GTSNPN and SVGIG (reference sequence).

The chain uses TRBV3-1 (or the pseudogene TRBV3-2) and TRBJ2-2; D not certain. The CDR3 extends over 13 amino acids. Trimming pared 5 bases from V and 3 bases from J, leaving 7 bases between. The V gene's germline CDR1 is LGHDT and CDR2 YNNKEL (reference sequence). CDR3: CASSFRDTGELFF. DNA for the CDR3: TGTGCCAGCAGCTTCCGAGACACCGGGGAGCTGTTTTTT.

This clone was found once. This sequence joins TRBV19 and TRBJ1-2; D unresolved. The germline CDR1 and CDR2 sequences are LNHDA and SQIVND (reference sequence). The CDR3 totals 13 residues. The V gene lost 5 bases and the J gene lost 7 bases, with 14 bases spanning the gap. CDR3 sequence (DNA): TGTGCCAGTAGTCCCACGGGTGGTGGTGGCTACACCTTC. Amino acids: CASSPTGGGGYTF.

The chain carries TRBV28 and TRBJ1-1, with 10 bases that match TRBD1. The V gene's germline CDR1 is MDHEN and CDR2 SYDVKM. Trimming took 6 bases from V and 6 from J; bases not matched to a gene: 1. The CDR3 consists of 12 residues. The CDR3 loop reads CASRTGGSEAFF. CDR3 DNA: TGTGCCAGCAGGACAGGGGGCTCTGAAGCTTTCTTT.

V and J are TRBV28 and TRBJ1-2, with unresolved D. V shed 9 bases and J shed 6 bases, with 14 bases lying between them. CDR1 MDHEN and CDR2 SYDVKM come from the germline V gene. CDR3 length: 12 residues. The CDR3: CASKTVLNGYTF. The CDR3 bases are TGTGCCAGTAAAACAGTGCTTAATGGCTACACCTTC.

The chain carries TRBV7-9 and TRBJ1-6; possible D gene TRBD1, 5 bases. CDR1 is SEHNR, CDR2 FQNEAQ, per germline (reference sequence). Trimming took 3 bases from V and 3 from J, leaving 12 bases between them. This CDR3 region has 16 residues. The CDR3 protein is CASSLGTSFYNSPLHF. The CDR3 bases are TGTGCCAGCAGCTTGGGGACTAGCTTCTATAATTCACCCCTCCACTTT.